A selection of T cell receptor beta chains follows, all from one sample in a study of long-term antiretroviral therapy in people with HIV. Some clones are missing from TCRdb's copy, which holds only in-frame ones; the method was immunoSEQ multiplex PCR. The table records about 16,000 clones, roughly 80% of them present only once. The material was unsorted PBMCs, obtained roughly 14 months before starting antiretroviral therapy. The receptor set was obtained from a young man with HIV. CDR3s include the opening cysteine and the closing phenylalanine or tryptophan. A D gene is named only where the DNA matches it firmly. Some rows have no size entry. The others give once, few or many, or a class for an expanded clone.

>TRBV9|TRBJ1-1|.|.
CASSVGWSRNTEAFF
TGTGCCAGCAGCGTAGGTTGGAGCCGGAACACTGAAGCTTTCTTT
>TRBV5-5|TRBJ1-2|.|.
CASSLFPEISGYTF
TGTGCCAGCAGCTTATTCCCGGAGATTAGCGGCTACACCTTC
>TRBV9|TRBJ2-6|few|.
CASSVAGSGANVLTF
TGTGCCAGCAGCGTAGCGGGCTCTGGGGCCAACGTCCTGACTTTC
>TRBV10-3|TRBJ2-3|few|TRBD2
CAISELAGDTDGTDTQYF
TGTGCCATCAGTGAATTAGCGGGGGATACCGACGGCACAGATACGCAGTATTTT
>TRBV5-6|TRBJ2-7|.|.
CASSLVTGGGEQYF
TGTGCCAGCAGCTTGGTAACCGGGGGAGGCGAGCAGTACTTC
>TRBV11-2|TRBJ1-3|.|.
CASRETSGNTIYF
TGTGCCAGCAGAGAAACGAGCGGAAACACCATATATTTT
>TRBV14|TRBJ2-7|.|.
CASSLLGFYEQYF
TGTGCCAGCAGTCTGCTGGGTTTCTACGAGCAGTACTTC
>TRBV7-2|TRBJ2-3|once|.
CASSPPRGDTQYF
TGTGCCAGCAGCCCCCCTAGAGGGGATACGCAGTATTTT
>TRBV7-6|TRBJ2-2|once|.
CASSLGSFLDGELFF
TGTGCCAGCAGCTTAGGATCTTTCTTGGACGGGGAGCTGTTTTTT
>TRBV5-4|TRBJ2-1|.|TRBD2
CASSSKTSGSHNEQFF
TGTGCCAGCAGCTCAAAGACTAGCGGGAGCCACAATGAGCAGTTCTTC
>TRBV10-3|TRBJ2-3|.|TRBD2
CAISEGLAGTDTQYF
TGTGCCATCAGTGAGGGACTAGCGGGCACAGATACGCAGTATTTT
>TRBV7-3|TRBJ1-6|.|TRBD1
CASSLTSGGNSPLHF
TGTGCCAGCAGCTTAACATCAGGGGGGAATTCACCCCTCCACTTT
>TRBV7-4|TRBJ1-2|.|.
CASSPGSVYGYTF
TGTGCCAGCAGCCCGGGCTCCGTCTATGGCTACACCTTC
>TRBV15|TRBJ1-2|.|.
CATSKPGHYGYTF
TGTGCCACCAGCAAACCGGGACACTATGGCTACACCTTC
>TRBV19|TRBJ1-1|.|.
CASSIETRTGEAFF
TGTGCCAGTAGTATCGAAACAAGGACTGGGGAAGCTTTCTTT
>TRBV4-2|TRBJ2-1|once|TRBD2
CASSQDWSTGGSNEQFF
TGTGCCAGCAGCCAAGACTGGTCAACGGGGGGATCCAATGAGCAGTTCTTC